A single T cell receptor (beta chain) is shown here with its context. This CDR3 region has 14 residues. Trimming took 2 bases from V and 0 from J, leaving 10 bases between them. CDR1 is GTSNPN, CDR2 SVGIG, per germline (reference sequence). This table comes from immunoSEQ multiplex PCR, and its TCRdb copy is limited to in-frame clones, with some not included. The sample has 150,000 to 200,000 clones; approximately 87% are singletons. This entry belongs to a study of blood T cell repertoires in COVID-19. This TCR was recovered from a woman in her 70s with COVID-19, enrolled during active disease. Sequencing used peripheral blood. This chain links TRBV30 with TRBJ1-1, with D maybe TRBD1 (5 bases). CDR3 residues: CAWSRGFVNTEAFF. In DNA form, the CDR3 reads TGTGCCTGGAGTCGGGGGTTCGTGAACACTGAAGCTTTCTTT.